Below, 19 T cell receptor beta chains from the same sample are listed, as sequenced in a study of shared clonotypes between healthy human individuals. TCRdb's table, derived via immunoSEQ multiplex PCR, lists solely in-frame clones and lacks some. The table lists about 2,200,000 clones, 85% to 95% of them singletons. Terminally differentiated effector memory CD45RA+ cells were excluded by CCR7 positive selection of CD45RO-negative cells. The specimen sequenced was naive CD8+ T cells from PBMCs. The receptors here all came from a man younger than 35 in good health. Some clones in this sample may be carry-over from other donors' samples.

The CDR3 sequence is CASSLRSAPNEQYF. In nucleotides, the CDR3 is TGTGCCAGCAGCTTGAGGTCTGCGCCCAACGAGCAGTACTTC. V and J are TRBV7-8 and TRBJ2-7; D is undetermined. CDR1 and CDR2 (germline): SGHVS, FQNEAQ. Trimming removed 3 bases from V and 5 bases from J, with 14 bases in between. This CDR3 contains 14 residues.

This chain uses TRBV7-6 with TRBJ2-7; D is unresolved. With 3 bases removed from V and 6 bases from J, the gap between germline ends came to 15 bases. CDR1 and CDR2 from the germline V gene are SGHVS and FNYEAQ. CDR3 length equals 14 residues. CDR3 protein: CASSFKGRVSEQYF. The DNA for the CDR3 is TGTGCCAGCAGCTTTAAGGGCCGTGTTTCCGAGCAGTACTTC.

The chain links TRBV6-7 to TRBJ1-3; unclear D gene. TRBV6-7 is identified as an open reading frame with a role that is uncertain. This CDR3 region has 18 residues. Deletions cut 0 bases from V and 0 bases from J, with 15 bases between. As DNA, the CDR3 is TGTGCCAGCAGTTACTCGCGTTTTTTCCTGGTCTCTGGAAACACCATATATTTT. Amino acid sequence: CASSYSRFFLVSGNTIYF.

Only one count was recorded for this clone. The chain has TRBV4-3 and TRBJ2-2; D ambiguous. This CDR3 has 14 residues. Trimming took off 3 bases at V and 3 bases at J, with 8 bases between the two ends. Germline V gene data show CDR1 as LGHNA and CDR2 as YSLEER. The chain's CDR3 is CASSHARDTGELFF. The DNA for the CDR3 is TGCGCCAGCAGCCACGCCAGAGACACCGGGGAGCTGTTTTTT.

V gene TRBV4-3 combines with J gene TRBJ2-5, with 10 nucleotides matching TRBD2. Germline V gives CDR1 LGHNA, CDR2 YSLEER. The junction had 13 bases not matched to a gene; V was cut back by 1 base and J by 5 bases. The CDR3 contains 18 residues. The CDR3 reads CASSQVWSSGRARETQYF. Written as DNA, the CDR3 is TGCGCCAGCAGCCAAGTGTGGTCAAGCGGGAGGGCCAGGGAGACCCAGTACTTC.

Worth noting for this clone: The same CDR3 arises from other DNA sequences in this sample as well. The genes are TRBV7-9 and TRBJ1-2, with a weak D call TRBD1 (6 bases). CDR3 length: 14 amino acids. The germline gives CDR1 SEHNR, CDR2 FQNEAQ (reference sequence). V shed 1 base and J shed 2 bases, with 8 bases lying between them. The CDR3 here is CASSLGGANYGYTF. The CDR3 nucleotides read TGTGCCAGCAGCTTAGGGGGGGCCAACTATGGCTACACCTTC. The whole variable domain, filled in from reference TRBV7-9 and TRBJ1-2, reads DTGVSQNPRHKITKRGQNVTFRCDPISEHNRLYWYRQTLGQGPEFLTYFQNEAQLEKSRLLSDRFSAERPKGSFSTLEIQRTEQGDSAMYLCASSLGGANYGYTFGSGTRLTVV.

V gene TRBV27 combines with J gene TRBJ2-7, with 13 nucleotides matching TRBD2. There are 17 residues in the CDR3. The V and J ends lost 2 bases and 5 bases, in that order; junction bases with no gene match: 9. Germline-derived CDR1 and CDR2 are MNHEY and SMNVEV (reference sequence). The CDR3 loop is CASSLPRTSGSLDEQYF. CDR3 nucleotide sequence: TGTGCCAGCAGTTTACCCCGGACTAGCGGGAGTCTTGACGAGCAGTACTTC.

This chain connects TRBV7-2 to TRBJ2-1; 9 bases fit TRBD1. V was pared by 5 bases and J by 2 bases, with 4 bases of the junction left unmatched. CDR1 SGHTA and CDR2 FQGNSA come from the germline V gene. The CDR3 spans 15 residues. The CDR3 protein is CASSLGQGPYNEQFF. In DNA, the CDR3 is TGTGCCAGCAGCCTCGGACAGGGGCCCTACAATGAGCAGTTCTTC.

In DNA, the CDR3 is TGTGCCAGCAGCGTAGACGGGAGCCCCTACGAGCAGTACTTC. Protein: CASSVDGSPYEQYF. This chain connects TRBV9 to TRBJ2-7; D possibly corresponds to TRBD2 (6 bases). This CDR3 comprises 14 residues. Germline CDR1 and CDR2: SGDLS and YYNGEE. V dropped 0 bases and J dropped 2 bases, with 9 bases sitting between them.

This clone was found once. The rearrangement links TRBV15 to TRBJ2-7; 11 positions match TRBD2. This CDR3 contains 13 residues. After removal of 8 bases from V and 5 bases from J, the junction contained 5 bases not matched to a gene. CDR1 LNHNV and CDR2 YYDKDF come from the germline V gene (reference sequence). CDR3 sequence reads: CATQLAGADEQYF. In DNA, the CDR3 is TGTGCCACCCAACTAGCGGGAGCGGACGAGCAGTACTTC.

The chain is built from TRBV6-1 and TRBJ2-7; the D call may be TRBD1 or TRBD2 (5 bases each). Germline V gene lookup returns CDR1 MNHNS and CDR2 SASEGT. There are 13 residues in the CDR3. V lost 4 bases and J lost 6, with 13 bases in between. The CDR3 region is CASSALRGGEQYF. DNA of the CDR3: TGTGCCAGCAGTGCCCTCCGGGGCGGCGAGCAGTACTTC.

CDR3 nucleotides: TGTGCCAGCAGTTTATTAACTAGCGGAAAATACGAGCAGTACTTC. It is translated as CASSLLTSGKYEQYF. This chain links TRBV28 with TRBJ2-7; 8 bases are shared with TRBD2. Germline CDR1 is MDHEN and CDR2 is SYDVKM. The V segment lost 1 base and the J segment 4 bases; nucleotides outside the gene matches: 6. This CDR3 comprises 15 residues.

The chain is built from TRBV5-6 and TRBJ1-4, with D hard to call. V lost 2 bases and J lost 12, with 8 bases in between. CDR1 SGHDT and CDR2 YYEEEE come from the germline V gene. The CDR3 sequence is 11 residues long. CDR3 region: CASSLGEQLFF. The CDR3 coding sequence is TGTGCCAGCAGCTTAGGCGAGCAACTGTTTTTT.

This clone was seen a single time. The chain uses TRBV13 and TRBJ2-4; 12 bases fit TRBD2. The ends lost 5 bases at V and 2 bases at J; junction bases unmatched: 4. From germline, CDR1 is PRHDT and CDR2 FYEKMQ (reference sequence). The CDR3 runs to 16 residues. The CDR3 bases are TGTGCCAGCAGCATTACTAGCGGGAGGCCCAAAAACATTCAGTACTTC. This sequence encodes CASSITSGRPKNIQYF.

The chain joins TRBV19 to TRBJ2-1, with TRBD2 matching over 11 bases. Germline V CDR1 and CDR2: LNHDA, SQIVND (reference sequence). CDR3 size: 16 residues. Trimming took 1 base from V and 4 from J; bases not matched to a gene: 3. CDR3 DNA sequence: TGTGCCAGTAGTATAGGAACTAGCGGGGGATACAATGAGCAGTTCTTC. Translation: CASSIGTSGGYNEQFF.

The chain links TRBV28 to TRBJ1-2; 8 bases fit TRBD1. The trim removed 7 bases at V and 5 bases at J, leaving 9 bases unmatched. This CDR3 region has 14 residues. CDR1 and CDR2 (germline): MDHEN, SYDVKM. CDR3 bases: TGTGCCAGCAATCCGGGTCAGGGGGCGTATGGCTACACCTTC. Residues: CASNPGQGAYGYTF.

The rearrangement joins TRBV28 to TRBJ2-6, with no clear D. CDR1 MDHEN and CDR2 SYDVKM come from the germline V gene. The CDR3 spans 19 residues. V lost 2 bases and J 2 bases, leaving 19 bases between the germline ends. The CDR3 here is CASSLPVRFLGPGANVLTF. DNA for the CDR3: TGTGCCAGCAGTTTACCTGTCCGGTTCTTGGGTCCTGGGGCCAACGTCCTGACTTTC. The full variable domain, rest sourced from reference TRBV28 and TRBJ2-6, is DVKVTQSSRYLVKRTGEKVFLECVQDMDHENMFWYRQDPGLGLRLIYFSYDVKMKEKGDIPEGYSVSREKKERFSLILESASTNQTSMYLCASSLPVRFLGPGANVLTFGAGSRLTVL.

This chain connects TRBV2 to TRBJ2-5; D is unclear. V lost 1 base to trimming and J lost 5 bases, with 23 bases between them. Germline loops: CDR1 SNHLY, CDR2 FYNNEI. The CDR3 runs 18 residues. In DNA form, the CDR3 reads TGTGCCAGCAGTGAAGAGGGTGGCAGAACTACCCTCCTCGAGACCCAGTACTTC. It yields the protein CASSEEGGRTTLLETQYF.

The chain is built from TRBV7-9 and TRBJ2-7, with 9 bases matching TRBD1. The trim removed 0 bases at V and 1 base at J, leaving 4 bases unmatched. CDR1 is SEHNR, CDR2 FQNEAQ, per germline (reference sequence). The CDR3 length is 16 residues. DNA for the CDR3: TGTGCCAGCAGCTTAGCGAAGGGACAGGGATCCTACGAGCAGTACTTC. It encodes CASSLAKGQGSYEQYF.